The 17 T cell receptor beta chains below were found in one sample sequenced in a study of T cell responses to AZD1222 COVID-19 vaccine. Sequenced by immunoSEQ multiplex PCR; TCRdb stores in-frame clones only, minus some. The sample lists tens of thousands of clones; 80% were seen once. This material consisted of peripheral blood, taken on day 0 of AZD1222 vaccination. Receptor source: an adult in good health.

V usage is TRBV6-5 and J usage is TRBJ1-5; no clear D. CDR1 MNHEY and CDR2 SVGAGI come from the germline V gene. V shed 6 bases and J shed 0 bases, with 12 bases lying between them. This CDR3 has 15 amino acids. CDR3 region: CASRLTEYSNQPQHF. For the CDR3, the DNA is TGTGCCAGCAGATTAACGGAGTATAGCAATCAGCCCCAGCATTTT.

The chain joins TRBV19 to TRBJ1-4; possibly TRBD1 for D (5 bases). This CDR3 is 14 amino acids long. Germline V gives CDR1 LNHDA, CDR2 SQIVND (reference sequence). V shed 3 bases and J shed 8 bases, with 13 bases lying between them. CDR3 nucleotides: TGTGCCAGTAGTATTCGCAGGGTGGACGAAAAACTGTTTTTT. This gives the protein CASSIRRVDEKLFF.

V gene TRBV19 combines with J gene TRBJ2-1; 13 bases agree with TRBD2. V trimming: 0 bases; J trimming: 11 bases; junction bases outside the gene matches: 7. Per the germline V gene, CDR1 is LNHDA and CDR2 is SQIVND (reference sequence). The CDR3 has 16 amino acids. Written as DNA, the CDR3 is TGTGCCAGTAGTATAGAGATAACTAGCGGGAGGGGGCAGCAGTTCTTC. The encoded protein is CASSIEITSGRGQQFF.

This clone was seen once. The chain has TRBV30 and TRBJ1-2, with D possibly TRBD1 on 6 matching bases. The CDR3 has 19 residues. Germline CDR1 GTSNPN, CDR2 SVGIG (reference sequence). With 1 base removed from V and 0 bases from J, the gap between germline ends came to 24 bases. CDR3 residues: CAWSGGARAPSAANYGYTF. Written as DNA, the CDR3 is TGTGCCTGGAGTGGGGGGGCCCGGGCCCCGAGCGCAGCTAACTATGGCTACACCTTC.

In its sample, this clone was seen a few times. This rearrangement joins TRBV28 to TRBJ2-2; the D call may be TRBD1 or TRBD2 (5 bases each). Trimming pared 1 base from V and 4 bases from J, leaving 13 bases between. The germline gives CDR1 MDHEN, CDR2 SYDVKM. The CDR3 totals 16 residues. The CDR3 bases are TGTGCCAGCAGTTTATCCAGGGACGTTCCCACCGGGGAGCTGTTTTTT. This gives the protein CASSLSRDVPTGELFF.

This clone was detected only once. This chain links TRBV7-9 with TRBJ1-1, with TRBD1 identical over 7 bases. The CDR3 runs 16 residues. The germline gives CDR1 SEHNR, CDR2 FQNEAQ (reference sequence). V gave up 1 base and J gave up 0 bases; unmatched junction bases: 5. CDR3 nucleotides: TGTGCCAGCAGCTTAGACTCGGGACAGATGAACACTGAAGCTTTCTTT. It yields the protein CASSLDSGQMNTEAFF.

The gene calls are TRBV7-3 and TRBJ2-3; 11 positions agree with TRBD1. With V trimmed by 1 base and J by 1 base, 4 bases remained unmatched. Germline-derived CDR1 and CDR2 are SGHTA and FQGTGA. The CDR3 consists of 17 residues. The CDR3 here is CASSLRTGGVGTDTQYF. CDR3 sequence (DNA): TGTGCCAGCAGCTTAAGGACAGGGGGCGTCGGCACAGATACGCAGTATTTT.

The chain combines TRBV3-1 (or the pseudogene TRBV3-2) with TRBJ1-1; 7 bases agree with TRBD1. The CDR3 runs to 14 residues. In germline, CDR1 is LGHDT, CDR2 YNNKEL (reference sequence). After removal of 2 bases from V and 1 base from J, the junction contained 1 base not matched to a gene. CDR3 DNA: TGTGCCAGCAGCCAAACAGGGGAGAACACTGAAGCTTTCTTT. Translated, it gives CASSQTGENTEAFF.

The chain carries TRBV4-1 and TRBJ2-3; 9 bases match TRBD2. Germline CDR1 reads MGHRA; CDR2 reads YSYEKL. Trimming took 0 bases from V and 4 from J; bases not matched to a gene: 8. This CDR3 has 17 amino acids. The CDR3 DNA reads as TGCGCCAGCAGCCAAGATGGGCGGGAGGGCTTCTCAGATACGCAGTATTTT. Translation gives CASSQDGREGFSDTQYF.

The V call is TRBV7-8, the J call TRBJ2-1; TRBD2 matches 8 bases. The J segment lost 5 bases and the V segment lost 1 base, leaving 7 bases of the junction unmatched. Germline V gives CDR1 SGHVS, CDR2 FQNEAQ. There are 16 residues in the CDR3. As DNA, the CDR3 is TGTGCCAGCAGCTTAGTTCATCCGGGAGGGAACAATGAGCAGTTCTTC. Translating gives CASSLVHPGGNNEQFF.

This clone was detected once. This sequence joins TRBV18 and TRBJ2-7, with TRBD2 as a possible D gene (5 bases). This CDR3 is built from 15 residues. The germline CDR1 and CDR2 sequences are KGHSH and LQKENI. Trimming cost V 0 bases and J 2 bases, with 11 bases left between them. In DNA form, the CDR3 reads TGTGCCAGCTCACCACCGAGTTTGGGAGCCTACGAGCAGTACTTC. Amino acids: CASSPPSLGAYEQYF.

This clone has just a few counts. V usage is TRBV29-1 and J usage is TRBJ2-1; weak D call: TRBD1 (5 bases). CDR1 is SQVTM, CDR2 ANQGSEA, per germline. This CDR3 has 12 amino acids. The V and J ends lost 7 bases and 4 bases respectively, with 11 bases between them. CDR3 bases: TGCAGCGCAGGGTTTTCTTACAATGAGCAGTTCTTC. Translating gives CSAGFSYNEQFF.

J is TRBJ2-6 and V is TRBV5-4; D gene unclear. The germline gives CDR1 SGHNT, CDR2 YYREEE (reference sequence). Trimming took 0 bases from V and 4 from J, leaving 8 bases between them. The CDR3 has 15 amino acids. CDR3 region: CASSLEGPGANVLTF. The CDR3, as DNA: TGTGCCAGCAGCTTGGAAGGGCCCGGGGCCAACGTCCTGACTTTC.

This chain connects TRBV25-1 to TRBJ1-2; TRBD1 is a possible D gene (5 bases). CDR3 length: 16 residues. Germline V gene data show CDR1 as MGHDK and CDR2 as SYGVNS. V was shortened by 5 bases and J by 3 bases, with 19 bases between the two germline ends. The CDR3: CASSSQGTDLHYGYTF. Here the CDR3 DNA reads TGTGCCAGCAGTTCCCAAGGGACGGATCTGCACTATGGCTACACCTTC.

The chain has TRBV6-6 and TRBJ2-3, with 8 nucleotides matching TRBD1. J was trimmed by 5 bases and V by 10 bases; bases with no gene match: 11. The CDR3 length is 14 residues. CDR1 MNHNY and CDR2 SVGAGI come from the germline V gene (reference sequence). CDR3 coding DNA: TGTGCCACAACACCAGGGGGCGCGGAAGATACGCAGTATTTT. Amino acids: CATTPGGAEDTQYF.

The chain combines TRBV18 with TRBJ1-1; weak D call: TRBD1 (6 bases). Trimming stripped 4 bases from V and 1 base from J, with 7 bases between. Germline V gene lookup returns CDR1 KGHSH and CDR2 LQKENI. The CDR3 has 13 amino acids. CDR3 sequence: CASSRQENTEAFF. The CDR3 bases are TGTGCCAGCTCACGACAGGAGAACACTGAAGCTTTCTTT. Based on the CDR3 plus reference TRBV18 and TRBJ1-1, the full variable domain is NAGVMQNPRHLVRRRGQEARLRCSPMKGHSHVYWYRQLPEEGLKFMVYLQKENIIDESGMPKERFSAEFPKEGPSILRIQQVVRGDSAAYFCASSRQENTEAFFGQGTRLTVV.

The chain combines TRBV14 with TRBJ2-3, with TRBD1 identical over 11 bases. Germline V gives CDR1 SGHDN, CDR2 FVKESK. The CDR3 runs to 15 residues. V was pared by 5 bases and J by 5 bases, with 6 bases of the junction left unmatched. The CDR3 loop is CASSGRTGGVDTQYF. CDR3 coding DNA: TGTGCCAGCAGCGGGCGGACAGGGGGCGTAGATACGCAGTATTTT. Together with reference TRBV14 and TRBJ2-3, the CDR3 gives the full variable domain: EAGVTQFPSHSVIEKGQTVTLRCDPISGHDNLYWYRRVMGKEIKFLLHFVKESKQDESGMPNNRFLAERTGGTYSTLKVQPAELEDSGVYFCASSGRTGGVDTQYFGPGTRLTVL.